This entry features one T cell receptor beta chain sequence. Its antigen is currently unknown. The sample belongs to a study of cytomegalovirus exposure and HLA in healthy donors. General study findings and limits: A few of the chains that were CMV-associated were confirmed in vitro to be specific for CMV antigens. A reported reduction in N-insertions relative to the approximately 640-donor mean was seen in an Asian-associated ancestry cluster in a later analysis.

V lost 6 bases to trimming and J lost 0 bases, with 9 bases between them. The CDR3 covers 13 residues. Germline V gene data show CDR1 as MNHEY and CDR2 as SMNVEV (reference sequence). The PCR contained 60 Vbeta and 13 Jbeta primers. Authors' data handling: Later work found 80 million to 85 million unique TCR beta chains, with roughly 11 million shared. Assay: immunoSEQ multiplex PCR; the TCRdb copy retains only in-frame clones and omits some. The DNA gave D and trimming, while V, J and clone size come from that table. The data hold approximately 160,000 clones, with approximately 84% observed a single time. Likely unrecorded immune exposures existed in these nominally healthy donors.

The clonotype was recovered from a boy younger than 10 in good health and CMV-seronegative. This chain uses TRBV27 with TRBJ2-7; possibly TRBD2 for D (5 bases). What was sequenced was PBMCs. CDR3 protein: CASRDEGSYEQYF. The CDR3 nucleotides are TGTGCCAGCAGGGACGAGGGCTCCTACGAGCAGTACTTC.